Below, 32 T cell receptor beta chains from the same sample are listed, as sequenced in a study of blood T cell repertoires in COVID-19. Sequencing was performed with immunoSEQ multiplex PCR; in TCRdb, only in-frame clones are kept and a portion is missing. This table has a few hundred thousand clones, 89% appearing once. Sequencing was performed on peripheral blood. The receptors were gathered from a man aged 35-49 years with acute or convalescent COVID-19.

This clone was counted a single time. This chain uses TRBV6-5 with TRBJ2-7; 10 bases fit TRBD1. Germline lookup yields CDR1 MNHEY and CDR2 SVGAGI. V lost 6 bases and J lost 2; bases outside the gene matches: 7. The CDR3 runs 15 residues. The CDR3 DNA reads TGTGCCAGCAGCCTTGACAGGGGGCCCCCCTACGAGCAGTACTTC. Protein: CASSLDRGPPYEQYF.

This chain uses TRBV11-2 with TRBJ2-5, with a weak D call TRBD1 (6 bases). Germline V gives CDR1 SGHAT, CDR2 FQNNGV. V was clipped by 2 bases and J by 5 bases, with 12 bases between them. CDR3 size: 14 residues. The CDR3, as DNA: TGTGCCAGCAGCTTACTGGGGGCTGGGGAGACCCAGTACTTC. Translation gives CASSLLGAGETQYF.

The chain recombines TRBV19 with TRBJ2-7; 8 bases are shared with TRBD2. Germline V gene lookup returns CDR1 LNHDA and CDR2 SQIVND (reference sequence). The J segment lost 4 bases and the V segment lost 2 bases, leaving 1 base of the junction unmatched. The CDR3 length is 13 residues. CDR3 sequence: CASSITSGYEQYF. CDR3 bases: TGTGCCAGTAGTATAACTAGCGGATACGAGCAGTACTTC.

The rearrangement uses TRBV19 and TRBJ1-1, with TRBD1 as a possible D gene (5 bases). The ends were cut back, 3 bases at V and 1 base at J, with 9 bases in the middle. Germline CDR1 and CDR2: LNHDA and SQIVND (reference sequence). This CDR3 spans 14 amino acids. CDR3 DNA sequence: TGTGCCAGTAGTATGGTCAGGGCGAACACTGAAGCTTTCTTT. It encodes CASSMVRANTEAFF.

The chain is built from TRBV11-2 and TRBJ2-7, with D possibly TRBD1 on 6 matching bases. The length of the CDR3 is 15 residues. Trimming removed 1 base from V and 6 bases from J, with 16 bases in between. Germline loops: CDR1 SGHAT, CDR2 FQNNGV. The CDR3 DNA sequence: TGTGCCAGCAGCTTAGTCCCGGGACAACGAAGCGAGCAGTACTTC. This sequence encodes CASSLVPGQRSEQYF.

This clone has a single count. The chain couples TRBV4-2 to TRBJ2-1, with TRBD2 identical over 11 bases. The CDR3 length is 21 residues. Trimming took 0 bases from V and 0 from J; bases not matched to a gene: 13. From germline, CDR1 is LGHNA and CDR2 YNFKEQ. CDR3 bases: TGTGCCAGCAGCCAAGATACATCCGGACTAGCGGGCCCTAGCTCCTACAATGAGCAGTTCTTC. Translation gives CASSQDTSGLAGPSSYNEQFF.

The chain uses TRBV10-2 and TRBJ1-2; TRBD1 might be the D (5 bases). The ends were cut back, 2 bases at V and 2 bases at J, with 18 bases in the middle. There are 17 residues in the CDR3. The germline gives CDR1 WSHSY, CDR2 SAAADI. The CDR3 DNA follows: TGCGCCAGCAGTGAGGACAGTTTGTCGCCAACCAACTATGGCTACACCTTC. This translates into CASSEDSLSPTNYGYTF.

The rearrangement joins TRBV7-9 to TRBJ2-1; TRBD1 is a possible D gene (6 bases). The CDR3 spans 16 residues. Trimming removed 5 bases from V and 0 bases from J, with 14 bases in between. Germline-derived CDR1 and CDR2 are SEHNR and FQNEAQ (reference sequence). CDR3 protein: CASSATGISSYNEQFF. DNA of the CDR3: TGTGCCAGCAGCGCCACAGGGATTAGCTCCTACAATGAGCAGTTCTTC.

V gene TRBV7-8 combines with J gene TRBJ1-1; no firm D call. Germline lookup yields CDR1 SGHVS and CDR2 FQNEAQ. CDR3 length: 15 amino acids. Trimming removed 5 bases from V and 0 bases from J, with 13 bases in between. DNA for the CDR3: TGTGCCAGCAGCCCCCAGAGGGCAGTGAACACTGAAGCTTTCTTT. Amino acid sequence: CASSPQRAVNTEAFF.

The J gene is TRBJ2-1, the V gene TRBV5-6, with TRBD2 matching 14 bases. Trimming took 4 bases from V and 7 from J; bases not matched to a gene: 10. From germline, CDR1 is SGHDT and CDR2 YYEEEE. The CDR3 covers 17 residues. CDR3 amino acids: CASSEGLAGERGNEQFF. The CDR3 nucleotides are TGTGCCAGCAGCGAGGGACTAGCGGGGGAAAGGGGGAATGAGCAGTTCTTC.

The chain links TRBV6-5 to TRBJ1-6, with 9 bases lining up with TRBD1. The CDR3 length is 14 residues. CDR1 and CDR2 from the germline V gene are MNHEY and SVGAGI. With 6 bases clipped from V and 7 bases from J, the junction kept 4 bases outside the gene matches. CDR3 sequence reads: CASRGQGLNSPLHF. CDR3 coding DNA: TGTGCCAGCAGGGGACAGGGTTTGAATTCACCCCTCCACTTT.

The chain employs TRBV6-1 and TRBJ1-6; a possible D gene is TRBD1 (6 bases). Between the trimmed V and J ends, which lost 2 bases and 8 bases, there was a span of 10 bases. The CDR3 loop spans 14 amino acids. Germline V lookup: CDR1 MNHNS, CDR2 SASEGT. The CDR3 loop reads CASSENREYSPLHF. The CDR3 DNA sequence: TGTGCCAGCAGTGAAAACAGGGAGTATTCACCCCTCCACTTT.

The V call is TRBV11-2, the J call TRBJ2-3; the match to TRBD2 covers 9 bases. CDR1 and CDR2 (germline): SGHAT, FQNNGV. The CDR3 runs to 16 residues. V was pared by 1 base and J by 1 base, with 3 bases of the junction left unmatched. CDR3 sequence: CASSLGAGGGTDTQYF. The DNA of the CDR3 is TGTGCCAGCAGCTTAGGGGCGGGAGGGGGCACAGATACGCAGTATTTT.

The chain employs TRBV29-1 and TRBJ1-2; maybe TRBD1 (6 bases). The CDR3 length is 13 residues. The ends were cut back, 3 bases at V and 8 bases at J, with 16 bases in the middle. Germline assignment: CDR1 SQVTM and CDR2 ANQGSEA. This chain's CDR3 is CSVEATGYGGYTF. In DNA form, the CDR3 reads TGCAGCGTTGAGGCCACAGGGTATGGGGGCTACACCTTC.

The rearrangement uses TRBV6-5 and TRBJ1-6; TRBD1 matches at 7 bases. Losses at the gene ends were 6 bases for V and 7 bases for J; bases not matched to a gene: 3. In germline, CDR1 is MNHEY, CDR2 SVGAGI. The CDR3 has 13 residues. DNA for the CDR3: TGTGCCAGCAGCCGGGACAGCAATTCACCCCTCCACTTT. It codes for CASSRDSNSPLHF.

V and J are TRBV5-4 and TRBJ1-1; TRBD1 matches at 8 bases. The CDR3 has 14 residues. Per germline, CDR1 SGHNT and CDR2 YYREEE (reference sequence). After removal of 4 bases from V and 5 bases from J, the junction contained 7 bases not matched to a gene. The CDR3 is CASSTGQGGTEAFF. Written as DNA, the CDR3 is TGTGCCAGCAGCACCGGACAGGGTGGGACTGAAGCTTTCTTT.

The V call is TRBV20-1, the J call TRBJ1-1; D gene ambiguous. V was cut by 3 bases and J by 3 bases, with 26 bases left in between. Germline V lookup: CDR1 DFQATT, CDR2 SNEGSKA (reference sequence). The CDR3 consists of 18 residues. CDR3 protein: CSASTPGGSQWGDTEAFF. The CDR3, as DNA: TGCAGTGCTAGTACCCCCGGAGGCAGCCAGTGGGGAGACACTGAAGCTTTCTTT.

V is TRBV6-5 and J is TRBJ2-7, with D possibly TRBD2 on 5 matching bases. The CDR3 sequence is 12 residues long. Looked up from germline, CDR1 is MNHEY and CDR2 is SVGAGI. Trimming took off 5 bases at V and 4 bases at J, with 9 bases between the two ends. The CDR3 DNA is TGTGCCAGCAGTCGCGGGCCATACGAGCAGTACTTC. The encoded protein is CASSRGPYEQYF.

The gene calls are TRBV7-2 and TRBJ2-2, with D unresolved. V was clipped by 3 bases and J by 1 base, with 6 bases between them. CDR3 size: 14 residues. Germline V gene sequence: CDR1 SGHTA, CDR2 FQGNSA. The CDR3 DNA follows: TGTGCCAGCAGCTTGGTAGTGAACACCGGGGAGCTGTTTTTT. This translates into CASSLVVNTGELFF.

This sequence joins TRBV24-1 and TRBJ2-3, with 9 positions matching TRBD1. V lost 7 bases and J lost 2; bases outside the gene matches: 6. In germline, CDR1 is KGHDR, CDR2 SFDVKD. This CDR3 has 15 amino acids. The CDR3 loop reads CATSSGTGNTDTQYF. The CDR3 DNA is TGTGCCACCAGCTCCGGGACAGGGAACACAGATACGCAGTATTTT.

This clone has a handful of counts. The V and J genes are TRBV5-1 and TRBJ2-5; tentative D call: TRBD1 (6 bases). Trimming left V 3 bases short and J 4 bases short, with 19 bases between. Germline CDR1 is SGHRS and CDR2 is YFSETQ. CDR3 size: 16 residues. The CDR3 DNA is TGCGCCAGCAGCTGGCTAATGGGGGCGGAAGGAGAGACCCAGTACTTC. It codes for CASSWLMGAEGETQYF.

The chain uses TRBV7-2 and TRBJ1-6; D unresolved. This CDR3 comprises 16 residues. The germline V and J ends were trimmed by 2 bases and 4 bases, with 12 bases remaining between them. Germline V gene lookup returns CDR1 SGHTA and CDR2 FQGNSA. This CDR3 is CASSLSGLLYNSPLHF. The CDR3 region has the DNA TGTGCCAGCAGCTTAAGCGGACTGCTTTATAATTCACCCCTCCACTTT.

The chain uses TRBV4-3 and TRBJ1-5; D is unresolved. Trimming shortened V by 1 base and J by 9 bases, and 19 bases separated the two germline ends. In germline, CDR1 is LGHNA, CDR2 YSLEER. CDR3 size: 16 residues. The CDR3 sequence: CASSQGLVAGGRPQHF. CDR3 bases: TGCGCCAGCAGCCAAGGCCTCGTCGCGGGAGGGCGGCCCCAGCATTTT.

This clone was seen a single time. Compared with germline, one end of the junction differs, possibly owing to a read error. The gene calls are TRBV7-7 and TRBJ1-1; D unresolved. The CDR3 runs 13 residues. CDR1 is SSHAT, CDR2 FNYEAQ, per germline (reference sequence). The CDR3 loop is CASSSNPNTEAFF. The CDR3 DNA sequence: TGTGCTAGCAGCTCAAATCCGAACACTGAAGCTTTCTTT.

This chain connects TRBV7-6 to TRBJ1-1; weak D call: TRBD1 (6 bases). This CDR3 spans 15 amino acids. In germline, CDR1 is SGHVS, CDR2 FNYEAQ. Trimming removed 2 bases at V and 8 bases at J, with 18 bases between. The CDR3 DNA follows: TGTGCCAGCAGCTTAACAGGACAGTTCTTAAGGGAAGCTTTCTTT. Translation: CASSLTGQFLREAFF.

This sequence joins TRBV6-4 and TRBJ1-1; 8 bases agree with TRBD1. In germline, CDR1 is MRHNA, CDR2 SNTAGT. The CDR3 has 14 amino acids. V was pared by 4 bases and J by 5 bases, with 6 bases of the junction left unmatched. The CDR3 DNA reads as TGTGCCAGCAGTGCCCAACAGGGGGAGACTGAAGCTTTCTTT. Translating it yields CASSAQQGETEAFF.

Concerning this clone itself: The sample carries other DNA sequences with the same CDR3. This chain links TRBV30 with TRBJ2-7; tentative D call: TRBD1 (5 bases). Trimming removed 0 bases from V and 3 bases from J, with 9 bases in between. Germline V gene lookup returns CDR1 GTSNPN and CDR2 SVGIG (reference sequence). This CDR3 has 13 amino acids. DNA of the CDR3: TGTGCCTGGAGTGTCACAGGAGACTACGAGCAGTACTTC. This sequence encodes CAWSVTGDYEQYF.

This chain connects TRBV6-4 to TRBJ1-1, with D maybe TRBD1 (5 bases). This CDR3 contains 14 residues. Per the germline V gene, CDR1 is MRHNA and CDR2 is SNTAGT. With 4 bases removed from V and 3 bases from J, the gap between germline ends came to 12 bases. The CDR3 DNA reads TGTGCCAGCAGTGTAGAGGAGGGGTACACTGAAGCTTTCTTT. Amino acid sequence: CASSVEEGYTEAFF.

A single count supports this clone. As DNA, the CDR3 is TGTGCCACCCCTACCCAAGAGACCCAGTACTTC. This translates into CATPTQETQYF. The chain carries TRBV19 and TRBJ2-5; D gene uncertain. Germline V gene data show CDR1 as LNHDA and CDR2 as SQIVND (reference sequence). The CDR3 is 11 residues long. The ends were cut back, 10 bases at V and 1 base at J, with 7 bases in the middle.

This clone was counted a single time. The CDR3: CASSFDRYGYTF. In DNA, the CDR3 is TGCGCCAGCAGCTTCGACAGATATGGCTACACCTTC. This chain connects TRBV5-1 to TRBJ1-2; TRBD1 might be the D (5 bases). The CDR3 covers 12 residues. CDR1 and CDR2 (germline): SGHRS, YFSETQ. The V end lost 2 bases, the J end lost 5 bases, and 7 bases lay between the germline ends.

This sequence joins TRBV27 and TRBJ2-7, with D possibly being TRBD1 (6 bases). This CDR3 contains 16 residues. V lost 3 bases to trimming and J lost 6 bases, with 21 bases between them. Germline lookup yields CDR1 MNHEY and CDR2 SMNVEV (reference sequence). CDR3 DNA sequence: TGTGCCAGCAGTTTCGACCCCGGGACACTGGCGCGCGAGCAGTACTTC. Translated, it gives CASSFDPGTLAREQYF.

This chain joins TRBV4-1 and TRBJ1-1; D is ambiguous. The V gene's germline CDR1 is MGHRA and CDR2 YSYEKL. V shed 4 bases and J shed 1 base, with 16 bases lying between them. The CDR3 has 16 amino acids. The CDR3: CASSLNPGLGNTEAFF. CDR3 bases: TGCGCCAGCAGCCTTAATCCGGGTCTAGGGAACACTGAAGCTTTCTTT.